The entry below gives a single TCR beta chain sequence along with its context. This sample is drawn from a study of molecular identifiers for immune sequencing clone quantification. About the study: Replicate RNA from roughly 20,000 or 100,000 naive CD8 T cells formed five aliquots; four were sequenced.

Sorting selected naive CD8 T cells with a CD8+CD4-CCR7+CD45RA+ phenotype. TCRdb reanalysed the PCR reads using MiXCR and keeps one entry per CDR3 protein. The repertoire holds under 350,000 distinct CDR3 sequences, with about 22% as singletons. The CDR3 sequence is 16 residues long. V shed 8 bases and J 0 bases; nucleotides not matched to a gene: 10. Per germline, CDR1 KGHDR and CDR2 SFDVKD. The chain joins TRBV24-1 to TRBJ2-3, with 7 bases fitting TRBD1. The sequence was obtained from a human donor in good health. Some libraries in this study had Jurkat cell RNA spiked in. Sequencing input: naive CD8+ T cells from blood, with Jurkat cell RNA spiked in. As to subset: FACS-sorted CD8+CD4-CCR7+CD45RA+ naive T cells. CDR3: CATKRTGVLSTDTQYF. The DNA of the CDR3 is TGTGCCACCAAGCGAACAGGGGTCCTTAGCACAGATACGCAGTATTTT.